Listed below are T cell receptor beta chains from one sample, sequenced in a study of tumor-infiltrating lymphocytes in primary liver carcinoma. MiXCR, run by TCRdb on the multiplex PCR reads, gives a single entry per CDR3 protein. The profile shows around 210,000 distinct CDR3 sequences, around three fifths of them singletons. Material for sequencing was peripheral blood. All receptors come from a woman in her sixties or seventies with primary liver carcinoma and hepatitis B virus infection. The CDR3 runs from the conserved cysteine through the conserved F or W. Each record gives: D gene, V gene, J gene, clone size, CDR3 length, CDR3 protein, CDR3 DNA. D genes are given only for firm matches. Expanded clones are given a class, and other clones once, few, many or no size at all.

d_call: TRBD2; v_call: TRBV5-1; j_call: TRBJ2-3; clone_size: few; cdr3_length: 18; cdr3_aa: CASSLEFPSGGGTDTQYF; cdr3_nt: TGCGCCAGCAGCTTGGAATTCCCTAGCGGGGGGGGCACAGATACGCAGTATTTT
d_call: -; v_call: TRBV15; j_call: TRBJ2-5; clone_size: -; cdr3_length: 14; cdr3_aa: CATSGPGPQETQYF; cdr3_nt: TGTGCCACCAGCGGACCGGGCCCCCAAGAGACCCAGTACTTC
d_call: -; v_call: TRBV11-2; j_call: TRBJ2-4; clone_size: -; cdr3_length: 17; cdr3_aa: CASCLGGLALAKNIQYF; cdr3_nt: TGTGCCAGCTGCTTAGGGGGACTGGCGCTAGCCAAAAACATTCAGTACTTC
d_call: TRBD1; v_call: TRBV6-5; j_call: TRBJ2-3; clone_size: many; cdr3_length: 16; cdr3_aa: CASSYIRDRGTDTQYF; cdr3_nt: TGTGCCAGCAGTTACATTCGGGACAGGGGAACAGATACGCAGTATTTT
d_call: -; v_call: TRBV24-1; j_call: TRBJ2-3; clone_size: once; cdr3_length: 12; cdr3_aa: CATSESTDTQYF; cdr3_nt: TGTGCCACCAGTGAGAGCACAGATACGCAGTATTTT
d_call: -; v_call: TRBV29-1; j_call: TRBJ1-2; clone_size: -; cdr3_length: 11; cdr3_aa: CSVSKGVGYTF; cdr3_nt: TGTAGCGTTTCCAAGGGAGTTGGCTACACCTTC
d_call: TRBD2; v_call: TRBV11-2; j_call: TRBJ2-1; clone_size: once; cdr3_length: 15; cdr3_aa: CDSSLEAGDYNEQLF; cdr3_nt: TGTGACAGCAGCTTAGAGGCGGGAGACTACAATGAGCAGTTATTC
d_call: -; v_call: TRBV5-5; j_call: TRBJ1-5; clone_size: -; cdr3_length: 14; cdr3_aa: CASSIRACNQPQHF; cdr3_nt: TGTGCCAGCAGCATCAGGGCCTGCAATCAGCCCCAGCATTTT
d_call: -; v_call: TRBV28; j_call: TRBJ2-1; clone_size: -; cdr3_length: 16; cdr3_aa: CASSSPTSGSYNEQFF; cdr3_nt: TGTGCCAGCAGTTCGCCGACAAGCGGGTCCTACAATGAGCAGTTCTTC
d_call: TRBD1; v_call: TRBV6-2/TRBV6-3; j_call: TRBJ2-7; clone_size: -; cdr3_length: 11; cdr3_aa: CASSSGTGEYF; cdr3_nt: TGTGCCAGCAGTTCCGGGACAGGGGAGTACTTC
d_call: -; v_call: TRBV6-1; j_call: TRBJ1-1; clone_size: -; cdr3_length: 14; cdr3_aa: CTSSERMWVTEAFF; cdr3_nt: TGTACCAGCAGTGAAAGGATGTGGGTCACTGAAGCTTTCTTT
d_call: TRBD2; v_call: TRBV29-1; j_call: TRBJ2-2; clone_size: -; cdr3_length: 14; cdr3_aa: CSVGGTSASGELFF; cdr3_nt: TGCAGCGTCGGTGGGACTAGCGCCTCCGGGGAGTTGTTTTTT
d_call: TRBD2; v_call: TRBV4-2; j_call: TRBJ2-7; clone_size: many; cdr3_length: 19; cdr3_aa: CASSQVVGLAGEEEYEQYF; cdr3_nt: TGTGCCAGCAGCCAAGTCGTGGGACTAGCGGGGGAGGAAGAGTACGAGCAGTACTTC
d_call: -; v_call: TRBV12-5; j_call: TRBJ2-1; clone_size: -; cdr3_length: 14; cdr3_aa: CVSGFEVAYNEQFF; cdr3_nt: TGTGTTAGTGGTTTCGAGGTAGCTTACAATGAGCAATTCTTC
d_call: TRBD1; v_call: TRBV10-3; j_call: TRBJ2-1; clone_size: many; cdr3_length: 13; cdr3_aa: CAIRGTGYNEQFF; cdr3_nt: TGTGCCATCAGAGGGACAGGGTACAATGAGCAGTTCTTC
d_call: TRBD1; v_call: TRBV28; j_call: TRBJ2-7; clone_size: -; cdr3_length: 16; cdr3_aa: CASSLIRDRASYEQYF; cdr3_nt: TGTGCCAGCAGTTTAATCAGGGACAGGGCTTCCTACGAGCAGTACTTC
d_call: TRBD1; v_call: TRBV4-1; j_call: TRBJ2-7; clone_size: -; cdr3_length: 14; cdr3_aa: CASSQGGTGREQYF; cdr3_nt: TGCGCCAGCAGCCAAGGCGGGACAGGGCGGGAGCAGTACTTC
d_call: -; v_call: TRBV10-3; j_call: TRBJ1-1; clone_size: many; cdr3_length: 13; cdr3_aa: CAIRDRDISEAFF; cdr3_nt: TGTGCCATCAGGGACCGGGACATTAGTGAAGCTTTCTTT
d_call: -; v_call: TRBV4-2; j_call: TRBJ1-5; clone_size: few; cdr3_length: 17; cdr3_aa: CASSQFEASGNNQPQHF; cdr3_nt: TGTGCCAGCAGCCAATTTGAGGCTTCGGGGAACAATCAGCCCCAGCATTTT
d_call: -; v_call: TRBV19; j_call: TRBJ1-1; clone_size: -; cdr3_length: 13; cdr3_aa: CASSWGPTTEAFF; cdr3_nt: TGTGCCAGTAGTTGGGGTCCGACCACTGAAGCTTTCTTT
d_call: -; v_call: TRBV28; j_call: TRBJ2-4; clone_size: few; cdr3_length: 19; cdr3_aa: CASSFRGFRGFVAKNIQYF; cdr3_nt: TGTGCCAGCAGTTTCCGTGGGTTCAGGGGTTTCGTAGCCAAAAACATTCAGTACTTC
d_call: TRBD1; v_call: TRBV11-3; j_call: TRBJ2-4; clone_size: many; cdr3_length: 16; cdr3_aa: CASSPRTGLAKNIQYF; cdr3_nt: TGTGCCAGCAGCCCTCGGACAGGGCTGGCCAAAAACATTCAGTACTTC
d_call: TRBD2; v_call: TRBV11-2; j_call: TRBJ2-1; clone_size: -; cdr3_length: 15; cdr3_aa: CASHGTSGSYDEQFF; cdr3_nt: TGTGCCAGCCATGGGACTAGCGGGAGTTACGATGAACAGTTCTTC
d_call: TRBD1; v_call: TRBV6-1; j_call: TRBJ1-3; clone_size: -; cdr3_length: 13; cdr3_aa: CASSGQRGGQGHF; cdr3_nt: TGTGCCAGCAGTGGACAACGAGGTGGACAGGGACATTTT
d_call: -; v_call: TRBV4-1; j_call: TRBJ2-5; clone_size: -; cdr3_length: 13; cdr3_aa: CANSQVSGETQCF; cdr3_nt: TGCGCCAACAGCCAAGTTTCCGGGGAGACCCAGTGCTTC
d_call: -; v_call: TRBV10-2; j_call: TRBJ2-6; clone_size: few; cdr3_length: 13; cdr3_aa: CASIPSGANVLTF; cdr3_nt: TGCGCCAGCATACCCTCTGGGGCCAACGTCCTGACTTTC
d_call: -; v_call: TRBV11-2; j_call: TRBJ2-2; clone_size: -; cdr3_length: 13; cdr3_aa: CASGARGSGELFF; cdr3_nt: TGTGCCAGCGGGGCCAGGGGTTCCGGGGAGCTGTTTTTT
d_call: TRBD1; v_call: TRBV29-1; j_call: TRBJ1-2; clone_size: many; cdr3_length: 14; cdr3_aa: CSVPPGDRAGGYTF; cdr3_nt: TGCAGCGTCCCCCCCGGGGACAGGGCGGGTGGCTACACCTTC
d_call: TRBD2; v_call: TRBV9; j_call: TRBJ2-2; clone_size: -; cdr3_length: 15; cdr3_aa: CASSTGLAGTGELFF; cdr3_nt: TGTGCCAGCAGCACAGGACTAGCAGGCACCGGGGAGCTGTTTTTT
d_call: -; v_call: TRBV29-1; j_call: TRBJ2-3; clone_size: many; cdr3_length: 12; cdr3_aa: CSVETWADTQYF; cdr3_nt: TGCAGCGTTGAAACCTGGGCAGATACGCAGTATTTT
d_call: -; v_call: TRBV29-1; j_call: TRBJ1-1; clone_size: many; cdr3_length: 14; cdr3_aa: CSARGGGGHTEAFF; cdr3_nt: TGCAGCGCTAGGGGAGGGGGAGGGCACACTGAAGCTTTCTTT
d_call: TRBD2; v_call: TRBV11-3; j_call: TRBJ2-2; clone_size: -; cdr3_length: 15; cdr3_aa: CASRGGFANTGELSF; cdr3_nt: TGTGCCAGCAGGGGGGGGTTCGCGAACACCGGGGAGCTGTCATTT
d_call: TRBD2; v_call: TRBV11-2; j_call: TRBJ2-3; clone_size: -; cdr3_length: 16; cdr3_aa: CANSLVSSGITNTQYF; cdr3_nt: TGTGCCAACAGCTTAGTTTCTAGCGGAATCACAAATACGCAGTATTTT
d_call: TRBD1; v_call: TRBV9; j_call: TRBJ1-2; clone_size: -; cdr3_length: 15; cdr3_aa: CASRPTGDGESGYTF; cdr3_nt: TGTGCCAGCCGACCAACAGGGGATGGAGAGTCTGGCTACACCTTC
d_call: TRBD1; v_call: TRBV5-1; j_call: TRBJ2-2; clone_size: few; cdr3_length: 15; cdr3_aa: CASTDRGQSTGELFF; cdr3_nt: TGCGCCAGCACCGACAGGGGGCAAAGTACCGGGGAGCTGTTTTTT
d_call: -; v_call: TRBV6-5; j_call: TRBJ2-7; clone_size: -; cdr3_length: 15; cdr3_aa: CASSYMFTGSYEQYF; cdr3_nt: TGTGCCAGCAGTTACATGTTTACGGGTTCCTACGAGCAATACTTC
d_call: -; v_call: TRBV2; j_call: TRBJ2-7; clone_size: once; cdr3_length: 13; cdr3_aa: CASREDRSYEQYF; cdr3_nt: TGTGCCAGCAGAGAAGACAGGTCCTACGAGCAGTACTTC
d_call: -; v_call: TRBV12-3/TRBV12-4; j_call: TRBJ2-7; clone_size: -; cdr3_length: 13; cdr3_aa: CANSRTESYEQYF; cdr3_nt: TGTGCCAACAGCCGAACTGAGTCCTACGAGCAGTACTTC
d_call: -; v_call: TRBV28; j_call: TRBJ2-5; clone_size: -; cdr3_length: 15; cdr3_aa: CASRHFLATQETQYF; cdr3_nt: TGTGCCAGCAGACACTTCCTAGCGACCCAGGAGACCCAGTACTTC
d_call: -; v_call: TRBV28; j_call: TRBJ1-2; clone_size: -; cdr3_length: 13; cdr3_aa: CASITNDGNGYTF; cdr3_nt: TGTGCCAGCATTACTAACGACGGTAATGGCTACACCTTC
d_call: -; v_call: TRBV7-9; j_call: TRBJ2-3; clone_size: -; cdr3_length: 15; cdr3_aa: CASSKARPTTDTQYF; cdr3_nt: TGTGCCAGCAGTAAAGCGCGACCGACCACAGATACGCAGTATTTT
d_call: -; v_call: TRBV29-1; j_call: TRBJ2-5; clone_size: -; cdr3_length: 13; cdr3_aa: CSAYSGFQESQYF; cdr3_nt: TGCAGTGCGTATTCGGGATTTCAAGAGTCCCAGTACTTC
d_call: -; v_call: TRBV6-6; j_call: TRBJ1-3; clone_size: many; cdr3_length: 15; cdr3_aa: CASSGAPRRGNTIYF; cdr3_nt: TGTGCCAGCAGTGGAGCCCCTCGGAGGGGAAACACCATATATTTT
d_call: TRBD2; v_call: TRBV10-3; j_call: TRBJ2-2; clone_size: many; cdr3_length: 16; cdr3_aa: CAISWTSGRDTGELFF; cdr3_nt: TGTGCCATCAGCTGGACTAGCGGGAGAGACACCGGGGAGCTGTTTTTT
d_call: -; v_call: TRBV6-5; j_call: TRBJ2-3; clone_size: once; cdr3_length: 17; cdr3_aa: CASSYFPTGGGTDTQCF; cdr3_nt: TGTGCCAGCAGTTACTTCCCGACGGGAGGGGGCACGGATACGCAGTGTTTT
d_call: -; v_call: TRBV11-2; j_call: TRBJ2-3; clone_size: -; cdr3_length: 12; cdr3_aa: CANSAWADTQYF; cdr3_nt: TGTGCCAACAGCGCCTGGGCGGATACGCAATATTTT
d_call: -; v_call: TRBV29-1; j_call: TRBJ2-7; clone_size: -; cdr3_length: 11; cdr3_aa: CCVLTGSGQYF; cdr3_nt: TGCTGCGTTCTAACAGGGTCCGGGCAGTACTTC
d_call: -; v_call: TRBV11-2; j_call: TRBJ2-5; clone_size: few; cdr3_length: 17; cdr3_aa: CASSQTGALTPRETQYF; cdr3_nt: TGTGCCAGTAGCCAAACCGGGGCCCTCACCCCCCGAGAGACCCAGTACTTC
d_call: -; v_call: TRBV5-6; j_call: TRBJ1-6; clone_size: -; cdr3_length: 17; cdr3_aa: CASSFRGDLSYYSPLHF; cdr3_nt: TGTGCCAGCAGCTTCCGCGGGGATCTCTCCTATTATTCGCCCCTCCACTTT
d_call: -; v_call: TRBV6-1; j_call: TRBJ1-6; clone_size: -; cdr3_length: 14; cdr3_aa: CATAYEITNSPLHF; cdr3_nt: TGTGCCACCGCCTACGAGATCACCAATTCACCCCTCCACTTT
d_call: -; v_call: TRBV5-1; j_call: TRBJ2-1; clone_size: -; cdr3_length: 13; cdr3_aa: CASSFDAYNEQFF; cdr3_nt: TGCGCCAGCAGCTTCGACGCCTACAATGAGCAGTTCTTC
d_call: -; v_call: TRBV12-3/TRBV12-4; j_call: TRBJ2-5; clone_size: many; cdr3_length: 14; cdr3_aa: CASSLRGGQETQYF; cdr3_nt: TGTGCCAGCAGTTTAAGGGGGGGACAAGAGACCCAGTACTTC
d_call: TRBD2; v_call: TRBV7-9; j_call: TRBJ2-1; clone_size: -; cdr3_length: 17; cdr3_aa: CVSSHDLSGRARDEQFF; cdr3_nt: TGTGTCAGCAGCCACGACCTTAGCGGGAGGGCCAGGGATGAGCAGTTCTTC
d_call: -; v_call: TRBV28; j_call: TRBJ1-5; clone_size: -; cdr3_length: 18; cdr3_aa: CASSSVAAASNSNQPQHF; cdr3_nt: TGTGCCAGCAGCTCCGTGGCAGCCGCCAGCAATAGCAATCAGCCCCAGCATTTT
d_call: TRBD2; v_call: TRBV6-1; j_call: TRBJ2-1; clone_size: many; cdr3_length: 15; cdr3_aa: CASRPSGRDYNEQFF; cdr3_nt: TGTGCCAGCAGGCCTAGCGGGAGGGATTACAATGAGCAGTTCTTC
d_call: -; v_call: TRBV29-1; j_call: TRBJ1-1; clone_size: -; cdr3_length: 14; cdr3_aa: CSVVRGGAVTETFF; cdr3_nt: TGCAGCGTTGTTAGAGGGGGGGCGGTCACTGAAACTTTCTTT
d_call: TRBD2; v_call: TRBV29-1; j_call: TRBJ2-1; clone_size: -; cdr3_length: 14; cdr3_aa: CSVERGRDYNERIF; cdr3_nt: TGCAGCGTCGAGCGGGGGAGGGACTACAATGAGCGGATCTTC
d_call: -; v_call: TRBV29-1; j_call: TRBJ2-2; clone_size: -; cdr3_length: 13; cdr3_aa: CSVEFRPWWELFF; cdr3_nt: TGCAGCGTTGAGTTTCGGCCTTGGTGGGAGCTGTTTTTT
d_call: -; v_call: TRBV11-2; j_call: TRBJ2-1; clone_size: -; cdr3_length: 15; cdr3_aa: CTCSLDASSYNEQFF; cdr3_nt: TGTACCTGCAGCTTAGACGCATCTTCCTACAATGAGCAGTTCTTC